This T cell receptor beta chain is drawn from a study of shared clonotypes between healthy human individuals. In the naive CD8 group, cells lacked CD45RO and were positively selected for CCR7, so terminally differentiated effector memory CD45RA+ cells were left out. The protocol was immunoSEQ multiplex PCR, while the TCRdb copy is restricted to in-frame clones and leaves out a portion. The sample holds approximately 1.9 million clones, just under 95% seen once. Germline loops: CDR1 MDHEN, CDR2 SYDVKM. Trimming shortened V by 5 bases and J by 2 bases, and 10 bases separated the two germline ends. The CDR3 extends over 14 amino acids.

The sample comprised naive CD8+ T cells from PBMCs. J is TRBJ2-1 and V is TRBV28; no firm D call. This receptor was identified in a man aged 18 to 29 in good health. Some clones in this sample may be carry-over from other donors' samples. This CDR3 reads CASSPRGTYNEQFF. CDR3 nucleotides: TGTGCCAGCAGTCCCCGTGGGACCTACAATGAGCAGTTCTTC.